This note documents a single T cell receptor (beta chain) sequence. Measured with immunoSEQ multiplex PCR; TCRdb has only the in-frame clones, and not every one. Among 200,000 to 250,000 clones listed, about nine tenths were seen once. These data belong to a study of blood T cell repertoires in COVID-19. Germline V gene sequence: CDR1 SGHRS, CDR2 YFSETQ. The CDR3 consists of 14 residues. V lost 4 bases and J lost 7, with 15 bases in between. This clonotype originated in a woman aged 45-65 years in a cohort exposed to, infected with or recovered from COVID-19 (not recorded which). The chain combines TRBV5-1 with TRBJ1-5; the D is unclear. Source material: PBMCs or T cells enriched from blood (not recorded which). CDR3 nucleotide sequence: TGCGCCAGCAGCCTTGATCTAGCTGGGCAGCCCCAGCATTTT. Its protein is CASSLDLAGQPQHF.